This T cell receptor beta chain was identified in a study of CD8+CD57+ T cells in acquired aplastic anemia. This clonotype occurred many times. Patients included in sequencing had previously demonstrated CD8+CD57+ cell expansion by flow cytometry. With no exception, the patients had severe acquired aplastic anemia. When blood sampling took place, the patients had received no therapy. The CDR3 length is 13 residues. Germline CDR1 is SGHAT and CDR2 is FQNNGV. V gave up 5 bases and J gave up 12 bases, with 20 bases separating them. The study profiled TCR beta VDJ and CDR3 using genomic DNA as template. MiXCR, run by TCRdb on the reads, gives a single entry per CDR3 protein. The sample has about 150,000 distinct CDR3 sequences, roughly 54% seen once.

J is TRBJ2-7 and V is TRBV11-2; a weak D match, TRBD1 (6 bases). Sequences were obtained from sorted CD4+, CD8+, or CD8+CD57+ T cells (not recorded which) from PBMCs. This receptor was obtained from a human donor with aplastic anemia. The CDR3 nucleotides read TGTGCCAGCAGCCCGGGGACATCCCGTTCGAGGTACTTC. This sequence encodes CASSPGTSRSRYF.